This entry concerns a single T cell receptor beta chain. The clone's antigen remains unknown. Per-base quality was not reported, and no clone a single base away is much larger than it. The CDR3 sequence holds 16 residues, the cysteine and phenylalanine included. Just the 48-base CDR3 DNA is kept, in frame starting at base 1. V and J lose 10 bases and 2 bases, and a span of 23 bases separates them. The germline V gene supplies CDR1 ENHRY and CDR2 SYGVKD. This entry belongs to a study of T cell repertoires in cytomegalovirus infection (dated 2019 in TCRdb). Turning to the overall study: Peptide stimulations targeted recently identified HLA-C-restricted CMV epitopes, whose presentation resists viral immunomodulation, together with well-studied HLA-B-restricted epitopes. Donor HLA type was relevant to the analysis, because carriage of CMV infection together with the matching HLA type was indicated by public TCR beta signatures.

In light of the paper, this sample's treatment or condition label describes: in vitro stimulation with specific CMV peptide epitopes to enrich CMV-specific T cells. What the authors observed across the whole study: The ex vivo response was dominated by HLA-C-restricted CMV-specific TCR beta clonotypes, and the single most frequent clonotype in two of eight donors was supplied by these HLA-C-restricted clonotypes. Carriers of CMV infection plus the relevant HLA type were discriminated by the cumulative frequency of public TCR beta family members in the study cohort and in an independent approximately 350-donor cohort.

The run used an Illumina HiSeq 1500. TCRdb ran its own pipeline on the public reads, namely fastp trimming at Q25 and MiXCR clone calling, and kept in-frame beta chains. Every entry covers one CDR3 protein and lists the most common genes and DNA from its rows. The sample table shows some 940,000 distinct CDR3 sequences, and 31% are seen once. The ten largest account for 10% to 15% of the sample. This TCR came from a human donor in good health (CMV status not recorded). Some clones in this sample may be carry-over from other donors' samples. This sample comprised cultured CD8+ T cells from PBMCs, obtained from culture after CMV antigen stimulation. The V and J genes are TRBV10-3 and TRBJ2-5; the D gene is possibly TRBD2, with 6 bases matching. The CDR3 amino acid sequence is: CATLLRGVGGQETQYF. The bases are TGTGCCACCTTGTTGCGGGGCGTTGGAGGTCAAGAGACCCAGTACTTC.